The present entry profiles one TCR beta chain with its context. Clones were sequenced by immunoSEQ multiplex PCR, and TCRdb holds only the in-frame ones, with some missing. In the table there are over 250,000 clones, 88% of which are singletons. The record originates from a study of blood T cell repertoires in COVID-19. Study at large: Samples came from the United States, Italy and Spain, spanning acute and convalescent COVID-19.

Enrollees, roughly 18 to 90 years old, lived in 24 US areas. Each participant's cohort was designated according to participant-reported clinical history. This sequence was found in a woman aged 60-75 years in a cohort exposed to, infected with or recovered from COVID-19 (not recorded which). Material: PBMCs or T cells enriched from blood (not recorded which).

The CDR3 is CASSQEQELAFYEQYF. CDR3 DNA sequence: TGCGCCAGCAGCCAAGAACAAGAACTAGCCTTCTACGAGCAGTACTTC. The rearrangement uses TRBV4-3 and TRBJ2-7, with a weak D call TRBD2 (6 bases). V was pared by 0 bases and J by 3 bases, with 15 bases between. The germline V gene has CDR1 LGHNA and CDR2 YSLEER. This CDR3 spans 16 amino acids.